These T cell receptor beta chains were read from a single sample in a study of identical twins. MiXCR, applied by TCRdb to the 5' RACE reads, yields one record per CDR3 protein. Here the sample spans more than 600,000 distinct CDR3 sequences, roughly 20% being singletons. This sample was shared with a second study, whose subject was T cells expressing NK-cell markers.

The specimen was PBMCs. These receptors were obtained from a woman between 18 and 29 years old in good health. CDR3s include the opening cysteine and the closing phenylalanine or tryptophan. D genes are given only for firm matches. Rows may omit the clone size; those that give it use once, few, many or a size class.

CDR3nt	CDR3aa	d_gene	v_gene	j_gene	abundance
TGCAGTGCTAGAGCCCCAAATTACAATGAGCAGTTCTTC	CSARAPNYNEQFF	.	TRBV20-1	TRBJ2-1	few
TGTGCCAGCAGCCCCGGTTTCGAGCAGTACTTC	CASSPGFEQYF	.	TRBV14	TRBJ2-7	few
TGTGCCAGCAGCGTAGGTGGCGGGGCGAGCACCGGGGAGCTGTTTTTT	CASSVGGGASTGELFF	.	TRBV9	TRBJ2-2	few
TGCGCCAGCAGCTTAGGGACTAGCATTCCCAATGAGCAGTTCTTC	CASSLGTSIPNEQFF	TRBD2	TRBV5-1	TRBJ2-1	few
TGTGCCAGCAGTTACCACTTCACTAGCGGGAGCACAGATACGCAGTATTTT	CASSYHFTSGSTDTQYF	TRBD2	TRBV6-5	TRBJ2-3	.
TGCGCCAGCATCGGGACTAGCGGGGGGAATGAGCAGTTCTTC	CASIGTSGGNEQFF	TRBD2	TRBV5-1	TRBJ2-1	few
TGTGCCAGCAGCCCTGACAGGGTACAAAAACTTCAGTACTTC	CASSPDRVQKLQYF	TRBD1	TRBV12-3/TRBV12-4	TRBJ2-4	.
TGCGCCAGCAAACCGGGACAGGGTTCCTACAATGAGCAGTTCTTC	CASKPGQGSYNEQFF	TRBD1	TRBV5-1	TRBJ2-1	.
TGCAGCGTTGGGTACGGAAGTGATCATGGCTACACCTTC	CSVGYGSDHGYTF	.	TRBV29-1	TRBJ1-2	.
TGCAGTGCTAGCGCGGGGTCCTACAATGAGCAGTTCTTC	CSASAGSYNEQFF	.	TRBV20-1	TRBJ2-1	.
TGTGCCAGCAGTTACTCGAAGTCGGCGGGACCGCCCATGGAGGATGAGCAGTTCTTC	CASSYSKSAGPPMEDEQFF	.	TRBV6-5	TRBJ2-1	few
TGCGCCAGCAGTTACGACAGGGGTTGGAACAATGAGCAGTTCTTC	CASSYDRGWNNEQFF	TRBD1	TRBV5-1	TRBJ2-1	.
TGCAGTGCTAGGGGGGGTGGAAGCGGGGGAGGCACAGATACGCAGTATTTT	CSARGGGSGGGTDTQYF	TRBD2	TRBV20-1	TRBJ2-3	few
TGTGCCAGCAGCCCGGCTTTGACTTCCTACGAGCAGTACTTC	CASSPALTSYEQYF	.	TRBV12-3/TRBV12-4	TRBJ2-7	.
TGTGCCACCAGCAGAGAGAAAAGTTCGGTGCAGTTCTTC	CATSREKSSVQFF	.	TRBV15	TRBJ2-1	few
TGCAGTGCTCGGACAGGGGCCACAGATACGCAGTATTTT	CSARTGATDTQYF	TRBD1	TRBV20-1	TRBJ2-3	.
TGTGCCAGCAGTTTAGGAGGTTCGGGGGCCGCTTTCTTT	CASSLGGSGAAFF	.	TRBV12-3/TRBV12-4	TRBJ1-1	few
TGTGCCAGCAGTAACCGGGGCATATACGAGCAGTACTTC	CASSNRGIYEQYF	.	TRBV12-3/TRBV12-4	TRBJ2-7	.
TGTGCCAGCAGTTTAGAGGTTCGTGGCAGCATGAACACTGAAGCTTTCTTT	CASSLEVRGSMNTEAFF	.	TRBV12-3/TRBV12-4	TRBJ1-1	.
TGCAGTGCCTCCACCACTAGCGGGGGGCGCACAGATACGCAGTATTTT	CSASTTSGGRTDTQYF	TRBD2	TRBV20-1	TRBJ2-3	few
TGTGCCAGCAGCTTGGCCCTACAGGGGCGGGACGGCTACACCTTC	CASSLALQGRDGYTF	TRBD1	TRBV5-8	TRBJ1-2	few
TGCAGTGCATCAGGGGGGGTTTACGAGCAGTACTTC	CSASGGVYEQYF	.	TRBV20-1	TRBJ2-7	.
TGTGCCAGCAGCCACTCTCACCGGGCCCTAGAGGAGACCCAGTACTTC	CASSHSHRALEETQYF	.	TRBV7-8	TRBJ2-5	.
TGCGCCAGCAGCCAAGGTTACGGCGGGATATCAAGGGAGCAGTACTTC	CASSQGYGGISREQYF	.	TRBV4-3	TRBJ2-7	few
TGTGCCAGCAGTGGGGGGACGCGAGGACATTCACCCCTCCACTTT	CASSGGTRGHSPLHF	.	TRBV6-1	TRBJ1-6	.
TGTGCCCGAGGACGGGGTGAGCAGTTCTTC	CARGRGEQFF	.	TRBV2	TRBJ2-1	few
TGTGCCAGCAGTTCCAGACAGGGTGTCTGGACGGATACGCAGTATTTT	CASSSRQGVWTDTQYF	TRBD1	TRBV12-3/TRBV12-4	TRBJ2-3	few
TGTGCCAGCAGCTTCGGACTAGCGGGGGGCTCCTACAGTGAGCAGTTCTTC	CASSFGLAGGSYSEQFF	TRBD2	TRBV7-2	TRBJ2-1	few
TGTGCCAGCAGTATAACAGGGGACAATACGCAGTATTTT	CASSITGDNTQYF	TRBD1	TRBV12-3/TRBV12-4	TRBJ2-3	few
TGTGCCAGCAGCCAAGCTTTCATGGGGTCCGGGACAGGAGCCTTCAATGAGCAGTTCTTC	CASSQAFMGSGTGAFNEQFF	TRBD1	TRBV14	TRBJ2-1	once
TGTGCCACCAGTGACGCAGGACCAGATACGCAGTATTTT	CATSDAGPDTQYF	.	TRBV24-1	TRBJ2-3	few
TGTGCCAGCAGCCACACCGAACTCACAGATACGCAGTATTTT	CASSHTELTDTQYF	.	TRBV7-8	TRBJ2-3	few
TGTGCCAGCAGCCCCACGACAGGGGCCAATGAGCAGTTCTTC	CASSPTTGANEQFF	TRBD1	TRBV7-3	TRBJ2-1	.
TGCAGTGCTAGAATGCTAGCGGCCAATAACGAGCAGTACTTC	CSARMLAANNEQYF	TRBD2	TRBV20-1	TRBJ2-7	.
TGTGCCAGCAGCATCCGGGACAGCTATGGCTACACCTTC	CASSIRDSYGYTF	TRBD1	TRBV3-1	TRBJ1-2	.
TGTGCCACCAGCAGAGGCGGGGGGGAGGAGACCCAGTACTTC	CATSRGGGEETQYF	TRBD2	TRBV15	TRBJ2-5	.
TGTGCCAGCAGCCCAGTGACGCAATACACAGATACGCAGTATTTT	CASSPVTQYTDTQYF	.	TRBV6-1	TRBJ2-3	few
TGCGCCAGCAGCTTTGCCGGGCAGGGTAGAAGTTACGAGCAGTACTTC	CASSFAGQGRSYEQYF	.	TRBV5-1	TRBJ2-7	.
TGTGCCAGCAGCCGGGACTTCAAGCAGTTCTTC	CASSRDFKQFF	.	TRBV5-8	TRBJ2-1	.
TGCGCCAGCAGCTGGGGACAGGGTGTCGCGTACGAGCAGTACTTC	CASSWGQGVAYEQYF	TRBD1	TRBV5-1	TRBJ2-7	.
TGCGCCAGCAGCCAATGGCGGGGGGGCAACACCGGGGAGCTGTTTTTT	CASSQWRGGNTGELFF	TRBD2	TRBV4-1	TRBJ2-2	.
TGTGCCAGCAGCCAAGGGGGGACAGAGGTCAATGAGCAGTTCTTC	CASSQGGTEVNEQFF	TRBD1	TRBV4-2	TRBJ2-1	few
TGTGCCAGCAGTTCGACTAGCGGGGGCAATACGCAGTATTTT	CASSSTSGGNTQYF	TRBD2	TRBV27	TRBJ2-3	few
TGTGCCAGCAGTTTGGGACCGGGACAGGGGAACGCAGATACGCAGTATTTT	CASSLGPGQGNADTQYF	TRBD1	TRBV12-3/TRBV12-4	TRBJ2-3	.
TGTGCCATCAGTCCGACTAGCATGAGCGCAGATACGCAGTATTTT	CAISPTSMSADTQYF	TRBD2	TRBV10-3	TRBJ2-3	few
TGTGCCAGCAGCTGGGGACTAGCGGGAGCTGCAGATACGCAGTATTTT	CASSWGLAGAADTQYF	TRBD2	TRBV5-5	TRBJ2-3	.
TGCGCCAGCAGCCCTGCCGGGACAGCGAACACCGGGGAGCTGTTTTTT	CASSPAGTANTGELFF	TRBD1	TRBV5-1	TRBJ2-2	few